The rows below give T cell receptor beta chains drawn from one sample of a study of beta chain features in type 1 diabetes. Generated by immunoSEQ multiplex PCR, the TCRdb table keeps only in-frame clones and is missing some. The data show 25,000 to 30,000 clones, 65% seen once. The sequenced material came from Tregs from blood. The receptors shown here come from a woman in her twenties or thirties with type 1 diabetes. The CDR3 runs from the conserved cysteine through the conserved F or W. The order of the fields is V gene, clone size, J gene, D gene, CDR3 protein, CDR3 DNA. The D gene is left open where the match is weak. Only some rows state a clone size, as once, few, many or a class for expanded clones.

TRBV30,.,TRBJ2-1,.,CACKPAGDEQFF,TGTGCCTGTAAACCAGCAGGGGATGAGCAGTTCTTC
TRBV4-1,.,TRBJ2-5,TRBD2,CASSQELAGGGTQYF,TGCGCCAGCAGCCAAGAACTAGCGGGAGGGGGGACCCAGTACTTC
TRBV7-9,.,TRBJ2-2,.,CASNYYTGELFF,TGTGCCAGCAATTATTACACCGGGGAGCTGTTTTTT
TRBV5-4,.,TRBJ2-7,.,CASSLGGGRGWSEQYF,TGTGCCAGCAGCTTGGGCGGCGGAAGGGGGTGGTCCGAGCAGTACTTC
TRBV7-3,.,TRBJ2-5,TRBD2,CASSLRSGRGETQYF,TGTGCCAGCAGCTTAAGGAGCGGGAGGGGAGAGACCCAGTACTTC
TRBV6-5,.,TRBJ2-7,TRBD2,CASRIPGTTYEQYF,TGTGCCAGCAGGATCCCCGGGACTACCTACGAGCAGTACTTC
TRBV7-8,few,TRBJ1-1,.,CASSSWGPGEAFF,TGTGCCAGCAGCTCTTGGGGCCCCGGGGAAGCTTTCTTT
TRBV5-1,.,TRBJ1-2,TRBD1,CASSYGQGDGYTF,TGCGCCAGCAGCTACGGACAGGGCGATGGCTACACCTTC
TRBV6-5,.,TRBJ2-2,.,CASSYSRGYTGELFF,TGTGCCAGCAGTTACTCGAGAGGATACACCGGGGAGCTGTTTTTT
TRBV7-9,.,TRBJ2-4,.,CASSLDAGSLQYF,TGTGCCAGCAGCTTAGACGCAGGGTCATTACAGTACTTC
TRBV5-1,.,TRBJ1-6,TRBD1,CASSEGQTNSPLHF,TGCGCCAGCAGCGAGGGACAGACCAATTCACCCCTCCACTTT
TRBV9,.,TRBJ1-5,.,CASSAYGSNQPQHF,TGTGCCAGCAGCGCTTATGGCAGCAATCAGCCCCAGCATTTT
TRBV5-1,.,TRBJ2-7,TRBD2,CASSWGASGYEQYF,TGCGCCAGCAGCTGGGGCGCTAGCGGCTACGAGCAGTACTTC
TRBV28,.,TRBJ2-1,TRBD2,CASTRGDSYNEQFF,TGTGCCAGCACCCGGGGGGACTCCTACAATGAGCAGTTCTTC
TRBV28,.,TRBJ2-1,.,CAIGQLGYNEQFF,TGTGCCATTGGACAGTTGGGATACAATGAGCAGTTCTTC
TRBV2,.,TRBJ2-1,TRBD2,CASSEELAGVYEQFF,TGTGCCAGCAGTGAGGAGCTAGCGGGAGTTTATGAGCAGTTCTTC
TRBV2,few,TRBJ2-4,TRBD2,CASSGGDYWAKNIQYF,TGTGCCAGCAGTGGAGGGGACTACTGGGCCAAAAACATTCAGTACTTC
TRBV28,.,TRBJ1-4,TRBD1,CASPPARQGADEKLFF,TGTGCCAGCCCGCCCGCCCGACAGGGGGCTGATGAAAAACTGTTTTTT
TRBV5-1,few,TRBJ2-3,TRBD2,CASSLRGGRFPEKQIGNTDTQYF,TGCGCCAGCAGCTTGAGGGGCGGGAGATTCCCCGAAAAACAGATCGGGAACACCGATACGCAGTATTTT
TRBV5-1,.,TRBJ2-7,TRBD1,CASSQGTGSSYEQYF,TGCGCCAGCAGCCAGGGGACAGGGAGTTCCTACGAGCAGTACTTC
TRBV7-6,.,TRBJ1-1,TRBD1,CASSFNPPGQIMNTEAFF,TGTGCCAGCAGCTTCAACCCTCCGGGACAGATCATGAACACTGAAGCTTTCTTT
TRBV18,.,TRBJ2-1,TRBD2,CASSPGRLAGTYNEQFF,TGTGCCAGCTCACCAGGGAGACTAGCGGGGACCTACAATGAGCAGTTCTTC
TRBV28,.,TRBJ2-7,TRBD2,CASRIQGGEREWYF,TGTGCCAGCAGGATCCAGGGAGGGGAGCGGGAGTGGTACTTC
TRBV7-9,few,TRBJ1-1,.,CAGGSAGRGTEAFF,TGTGCCGGGGGGTCGGCAGGGAGAGGGACTGAAGCTTTCTTT
TRBV30,.,TRBJ1-2,.,CAWSNCGYTF,TGTGCCTGGAGTAACTGTGGCTACACCTTC
TRBV7-9,few,TRBJ2-1,.,CASSLAGEGSGVF,TGTGCCAGCAGCTTAGCGGGAGAAGGCTCGGGGGTCTTC
TRBV7-8,.,TRBJ1-2,.,CASSLEPGRIYGYTF,TGTGCCAGCAGCTTAGAACCCGGTCGAATCTATGGCTACACCTTC
TRBV19,few,TRBJ2-2,TRBD1,CASILTGGTGELFF,TGTGCCAGTATTCTGACAGGGGGCACCGGGGAGCTGTTTTTT
TRBV23-1,.,TRBJ1-5,TRBD1,CASSRTGGNQPQHF,TGCGCCAGCAGTCGGACAGGGGGAAATCAGCCCCAGCATTTT
TRBV15,.,TRBJ2-5,TRBD2,CATSRGTSGSRGETQYF,TGTGCCACCAGCAGAGGGACTAGCGGGAGCCGTGGAGAGACCCAGTACTTC
TRBV7-9,few,TRBJ2-7,.,CASSLGYSASYEQYF,TGTGCCAGCAGCTTAGGGTACAGTGCCTCCTACGAGCAGTACTTC
TRBV9,.,TRBJ2-3,.,CASSTSADTQYF,TGTGCCAGCAGCACTTCGGCAGATACGCAGTATTTT
TRBV13,.,TRBJ2-2,TRBD2,CASSQAYPGGTGELFF,TGTGCCAGCAGTCAAGCGTATCCGGGGGGCACCGGGGAGCTGTTTTTT
TRBV19,.,TRBJ2-7,.,CASSMSIRRQHRLSSYEQYF,TGTGCCAGTAGTATGTCGATTCGGCGACAACATAGGCTCAGCTCCTACGAGCAGTACTTC
TRBV5-1,.,TRBJ2-2,TRBD2,CASSWVTSENTGELFF,TGCGCCAGCAGCTGGGTGACTAGCGAGAACACCGGGGAGCTGTTTTTT
TRBV7-9,.,TRBJ2-3,.,CASSGGSDTQYF,TGTGCCAGCAGCGGGGGGTCAGATACGCAGTATTTT
TRBV5-1,once,TRBJ2-3,.,CASSPGALRTDTQYF,TGCGCCAGCAGCCCAGGGGCCTTACGCACGGATACGCAGTATTTT
TRBV6-6,.,TRBJ2-2,.,CASSSLSPNTGELFF,TGTGCCAGCAGTTCTTTGAGTCCGAACACCGGGGAGCTGTTTTTT
TRBV27,.,TRBJ1-2,.,CASSLGQNYGYTF,TGTGCCAGCAGTTTAGGACAGAACTATGGCTACACCTTC
TRBV7-2,few,TRBJ2-4,TRBD2,CASSLRLAGQAKNIQYF,TGTGCCAGCAGCCTCAGACTAGCGGGGCAAGCCAAAAACATTCAGTACTTC
TRBV18,.,TRBJ2-2,TRBD1,CASSPLSVTGGTGELFF,TGTGCCAGCTCACCACTCTCGGTGACAGGGGGCACCGGGGAGCTGTTTTTT
TRBV4-1,.,TRBJ2-1,.,CASSQAGSNEQFF,TGCGCCAGCAGCCAGGCAGGGTCAAATGAGCAGTTCTTC
TRBV15,.,TRBJ1-2,TRBD1,CATATGGYGYTF,TGTGCCACCGCGACAGGGGGTTATGGCTACACCTTC
TRBV4-2,.,TRBJ2-3,.,CASSQDVADTQYF,TGTGCCAGCAGCCAAGATGTCGCAGATACGCAGTATTTT
TRBV29-1,few,TRBJ1-6,.,CSVSEGYNSPLHF,TGCAGCGTTTCCGAGGGCTATAATTCACCCCTCCACTTT
TRBV4-2,once,TRBJ2-7,.,CASSQGSRGFTYEQYF,TGTGCCAGCAGCCAAGGGAGCAGGGGATTTACCTACGAGCAGTACTTC
TRBV30,.,TRBJ2-5,.,CAWNRDSQETQYF,TGTGCCTGGAATCGGGACTCACAAGAGACCCAGTACTTC
TRBV6-6,few,TRBJ2-1,.,CASSYDSTSYNEQFF,TGTGCCAGCAGTTACGACTCCACCTCCTACAATGAGCAGTTCTTC